Listed below are T cell receptor beta chains from one sample, sequenced in a study of T cells in Graves' hyperthyroidism and ophthalmopathy. TCRdb called the multiplex PCR reads again in MiXCR, with one record for every CDR3 protein. The repertoire holds around 200,000 distinct CDR3 sequences, approximately 15% seen once, with roughly 28% in the top ten. The sequencing input was blood. These receptors originate from a woman aged 45 to 65 with Graves' hyperthyroidism. The CDR3 runs from the conserved cysteine through the conserved F or W. D genes are given only for firm matches. Clone size, where shown, is once, few, many, or a class for clones that have expanded.

>TRBD1|TRBJ2-5|TRBV4-1|few
CASSLRDRSRETQYF
TGCGCCAGCAGCTTAAGGGACAGGAGCCGTGAGACCCAGTACTTC
>TRBD1|TRBJ2-7|TRBV12-3/TRBV12-4|few
CASSRGTGNSYEWYF
TGTGCCAGCAGTCGCGGGACAGGGAATTCCTACGAGTGGTACTTC
>TRBD1|TRBJ1-2|TRBV28|many
CASSPNLGQGWYGYTF
TGTGCCAGCAGTCCCAACCTCGGACAGGGTTGGTATGGCTACACCTTC
>-|TRBJ2-5|TRBV13|many
CASSADSGETQYF
TGTGCCAGCTCTGCGGACTCCGGTGAGACCCAGTACTTC
>-|TRBJ2-3|TRBV24-1|many
CATSDGTLRGGDTQYF
TGTGCCACCAGTGACGGGACTCTCCGAGGGGGAGATACGCAGTATTTT
>-|TRBJ1-3|TRBV6-1|many
CASSGTPSSGNTIYF
TGTGCCAGCAGTGGAACACCATCCTCTGGAAACACCATATATTTT
>-|TRBJ1-2|TRBV5-1|many
CASKAGEAYGYTF
TGCGCCAGCAAGGCAGGGGAGGCCTATGGCTACACCTTC
>TRBD2|TRBJ2-1|TRBV7-9|few
CASSPTGRGGLTPYNEQFF
TGTGCCAGCAGCCCCACAGGGCGGGGGGGCCTTACCCCCTACAATGAGCAGTTCTTC
>-|TRBJ1-1|TRBV11-2|many
CASSFFGGLNTEAFF
TGTGCCAGCAGCTTCTTCGGGGGATTAAACACTGAAGCTTTCTTT
>-|TRBJ1-2|TRBV6-1|-
CAGSEDDYGYTF
TGTGCCGGCAGTGAAGACGACTATGGCTACACCTTC
>TRBD2|TRBJ2-3|TRBV7-2|many
CASSRLAGGRTDTQYF
TGTGCCAGCAGCAGACTAGCGGGGGGCCGCACAGATACGCAGTATTTT
>TRBD2|TRBJ2-3|TRBV25-1|many
CASSESVGGDSTDTQYF
TGTGCCAGCAGTGAATCGGTGGGGGGGGATAGCACAGATACGCAGTATTTT
>-|TRBJ2-5|TRBV12-3/TRBV12-4|-
CASSLSGPGETQYF
TGTGCCAGCAGTTTATCAGGTCCGGGGGAGACCCAGTACTTC
>-|TRBJ1-2|TRBV12-3/TRBV12-4|-
CASSLSGVGGYTF
TGTGCCAGCAGCCTCAGTGGGGTGGGAGGCTACACCTTC
>-|TRBJ1-2|TRBV12-3/TRBV12-4|many
CASSLGFYGYTF
TGTGCCAGCAGTTTGGGGTTCTATGGCTACACCTTC
>TRBD2|TRBJ2-3|TRBV6-5|few
CASSYDSAGVTDTQYF
TGTGCCAGCAGTTACGATTCCGCGGGGGTCACAGATACGCAGTATTTT
>-|TRBJ2-1|TRBV24-1|many
CATSVGGPNEQFF
TGTGCCACCAGTGTTGGGGGCCCTAATGAGCAGTTCTTC
>-|TRBJ2-1|TRBV2|many
CASIWRDSYNEQFF
TGTGCCAGCATTTGGCGGGACTCCTACAATGAGCAGTTCTTC
>-|TRBJ2-7|TRBV7-9|many
CASSFGLGSYEQYF
TGTGCCAGCAGCTTCGGCCTTGGATCCTACGAGCAGTACTTC
>-|TRBJ1-1|TRBV6-1|many
CASSSPGSEAFF
TGTGCCAGCAGCTCCCCGGGGTCTGAAGCTTTCTTT
>-|TRBJ2-3|TRBV5-1|many
CASKGTTDTQYF
TGCGCCAGCAAAGGCACCACAGATACGCAGTATTTT
>-|TRBJ1-2|TRBV7-8|many
CASSPMDLVKGYGYTF
TGTGCCAGCAGCCCGATGGACCTGGTCAAGGGCTATGGCTACACCTTC
>TRBD2|TRBJ2-1|TRBV11-2|-
CASSLEGRGGWNEQFF
TGTGCCAGCAGCTTAGAAGGGCGGGGGGGCTGGAATGAGCAGTTCTTC
>-|TRBJ2-7|TRBV19|many
CASSIDGVSGYEQYF
TGTGCCAGTAGTATAGACGGGGTGTCGGGCTACGAGCAGTACTTC
>-|TRBJ2-7|TRBV27|few
CASSYYRNTYSYEQYF
TGTGCCAGCAGTTATTACAGGAACACCTACTCCTACGAGCAGTACTTC
>TRBD2|TRBJ2-7|TRBV20-1|many
CSAKSSGSEQYF
TGCAGTGCTAAGTCTAGCGGGTCCGAGCAGTACTTC
>-|TRBJ1-1|TRBV6-5|many
CASSYGQTILEAFF
TGTGCCAGCAGTTACGGACAGACGATACTAGAAGCTTTCTTT
>-|TRBJ1-3|TRBV2|many
CASSRARFGNTIYF
TGTGCCAGCAGTCGGGCGAGGTTCGGAAACACCATATATTTT
>-|TRBJ2-5|TRBV7-2|-
CASSPRLVLTQETQYF
TGTGCCAGCAGCCCCAGACTAGTTCTCACACAAGAGACCCAGTACTTC
>-|TRBJ1-3|TRBV5-1|many
CASSSVAVQGGNTIYF
TGCGCCAGCAGCTCGGTGGCCGTCCAGGGTGGAAACACCATATATTTT
>TRBD1|TRBJ2-7|TRBV20-1|many
CSAREDRGQYF
TGCAGTGCTAGAGAAGACAGGGGGCAGTACTTC
>-|TRBJ2-6|TRBV10-2|-
CASAQAGLLPNSGANVLTF
TGCGCCAGTGCACAAGCCGGGCTGTTGCCAAACTCTGGGGCCAACGTCCTGACTTTC
>TRBD1|TRBJ2-7|TRBV7-9|many
CASSPWDSSYEQYF
TGTGCCAGCAGCCCCTGGGACAGTTCCTACGAGCAGTACTTC
>-|TRBJ1-1|TRBV11-2|many
CASSSGDAGMNTEAFF
TGTGCCAGCAGCTCAGGGGACGCGGGTATGAACACTGAAGCTTTCTTT
>-|TRBJ1-1|TRBV28|many
CASSWDSTEAFF
TGTGCCAGCAGTTGGGATTCCACTGAAGCTTTCTTT
>-|TRBJ1-5|TRBV7-2|many
CASSLSPNNQPQHF
TGTGCCAGCAGCTTAAGCCCGAACAATCAGCCCCAGCATTTT
>TRBD2|TRBJ2-4|TRBV11-2|large
CASSLVYSGSKNIQYF
TGTGCCAGCAGCTTAGTCTATAGCGGGAGCAAAAACATTCAGTACTTC
>TRBD2|TRBJ2-7|TRBV12-3/TRBV12-4|-
CASSYIPGLRWDTYEQYF
TGTGCCAGCAGTTATATACCGGGACTACGATGGGATACCTACGAGCAGTACTTC
>TRBD1|TRBJ1-2|TRBV2|-
CASSPDRGPHGYTF
TGTGCCAGCAGCCCGGACAGGGGGCCGCATGGCTACACCTTC
>TRBD2|TRBJ2-7|TRBV7-9|many
CASSYQSSGGTYEQYF
TGTGCCAGCAGCTACCAATCTAGCGGGGGCACCTACGAGCAGTACTTC
>-|TRBJ2-3|TRBV13|many
CASSLEAGSNRSTDTQYF
TGTGCCAGCAGCTTAGAGGCCGGGTCCAACCGAAGCACAGATACGCAGTATTTT
>-|TRBJ2-7|TRBV28|-
CASSLWAASSYEQYF
TGTGCCAGCAGTTTATGGGCAGCGAGCTCCTACGAGCAGTACTTC
>TRBD2|TRBJ2-1|TRBV28|once
CASNSAGPQGYNEQFF
TGTGCCAGCAATTCAGCGGGGCCCCAAGGGTACAATGAGCAGTTCTTC
>-|TRBJ2-2|TRBV6-5|many
CASSYSPTGELFF
TGTGCCAGCAGTTACTCGCCGACCGGGGAGCTGTTTTTT
>-|TRBJ1-1|TRBV7-8|many
CASSWGRLNTEAFF
TGTGCCAGCAGCTGGGGACGGCTGAACACTGAAGCTTTCTTT
>TRBD2|TRBJ2-7|TRBV9|-
CASSVGGGRYEQYF
TGTGCCAGCAGCGTAGGCGGGGGAAGATACGAGCAGTACTTC
>-|TRBJ2-7|TRBV6-1|many
CASRRGQKLPYEQYF
TGTGCCAGCAGACGAGGACAGAAGCTCCCTTACGAGCAGTACTTC
>-|TRBJ1-1|TRBV7-2|-
CASSFNPGQGDNTEAFF
TGTGCCAGCAGCTTCAACCCCGGGCAGGGTGATAACACTGAAGCTTTCTTT